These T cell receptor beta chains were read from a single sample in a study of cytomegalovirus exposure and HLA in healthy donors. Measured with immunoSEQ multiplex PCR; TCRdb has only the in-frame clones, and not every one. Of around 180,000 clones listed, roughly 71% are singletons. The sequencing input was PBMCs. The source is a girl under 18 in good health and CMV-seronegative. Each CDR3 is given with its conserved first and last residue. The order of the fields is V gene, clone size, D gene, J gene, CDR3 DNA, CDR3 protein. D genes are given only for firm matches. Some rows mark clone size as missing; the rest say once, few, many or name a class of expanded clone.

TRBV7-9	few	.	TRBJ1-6	TGTGCCAGCAGCTTAGATTCAGGGAAGTCACCCCTCCACTTT	CASSLDSGKSPLHF
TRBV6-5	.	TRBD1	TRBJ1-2	TGTGCCAGCAGTTACGGGACAGGGACAGGGTATCACACCTTC	CASSYGTGTGYHTF
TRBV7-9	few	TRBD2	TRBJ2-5	TGTGCCAGCCAACTTGGGGGGGGCCAAGAGACCCAGTACTTC	CASQLGGGQETQYF
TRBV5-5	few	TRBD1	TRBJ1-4	TGTGCCAGCAGCTTGGGGACAGGTCGGGATGAAAAACTGTTTTTT	CASSLGTGRDEKLFF
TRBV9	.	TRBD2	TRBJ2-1	TGTGCCAGCAGCGGCGGGACTAGCGGGGGCAGCTCCTACAATGAGCAGTTCTTC	CASSGGTSGGSSYNEQFF
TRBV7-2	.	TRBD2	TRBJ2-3	TGTGCCAGCAGCTTAAATCCAGCGGGGAACACAGATACGCAGTATTTT	CASSLNPAGNTDTQYF
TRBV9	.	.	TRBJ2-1	TGTGCCAGCAGCGTAGGGGCCCCCTACAATGAGCAGTTCTTC	CASSVGAPYNEQFF
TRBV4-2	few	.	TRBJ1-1	TGTGCCAGCAGCCGAGGCCGGTCTGAAGCTTTCTTT	CASSRGRSEAFF
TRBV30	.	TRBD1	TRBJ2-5	TGTGCCTGGAGTATGATGACAGGGGGGCAGACCCAGTACTTC	CAWSMMTGGQTQYF
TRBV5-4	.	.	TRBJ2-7	TGTGCCTTGCAGGGCTCGAACTCCTACGAGCAGTACTTC	CALQGSNSYEQYF
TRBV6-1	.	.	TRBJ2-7	TGTGCCAGCAGTGAGCGGGGTGAGAGCTACGAGCAGTACTTC	CASSERGESYEQYF
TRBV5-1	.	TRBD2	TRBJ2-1	TGCGCCAGCAGCTTGGATGGGACTAGCAATGAGCAGTTCTTC	CASSLDGTSNEQFF
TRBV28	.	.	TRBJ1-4	TGTGCCAGCACCCCCCGGGGAGCAACTAATGAAAAACTGTTTTTT	CASTPRGATNEKLFF
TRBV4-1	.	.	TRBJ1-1	TGCGCCAGCAGCCAAATAGACAGGATAAACACTGAAGCTTTCTTT	CASSQIDRINTEAFF
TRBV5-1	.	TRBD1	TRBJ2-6	TGCGCCAGCAGCTCTTACCCGGGACAGGGGGCGAGCCCTGGGGCCAACGTCCTGACTTTC	CASSSYPGQGASPGANVLTF
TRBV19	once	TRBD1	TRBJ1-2	TGTGCCAGTACACCGGGACAGGGGGATGGCTACACCTTC	CASTPGQGDGYTF
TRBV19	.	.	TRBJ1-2	TGTGCCAGTAGTATTGCGGGATGGCATGGCTACACCTTC	CASSIAGWHGYTF
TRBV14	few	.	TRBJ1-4	TGTGCCAGCAGCCCGGACAGACCTAATGAAAAACTGTTTTTT	CASSPDRPNEKLFF
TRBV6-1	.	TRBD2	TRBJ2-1	TGTGCCAGCACTGACACGGCGGGGGGTCTCAATGAGCAGTTCTTC	CASTDTAGGLNEQFF
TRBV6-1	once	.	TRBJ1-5	TGTGCCAGCAGTGATCCCAACAGGGCTGGCAATCAGCCCCAGCATTTT	CASSDPNRAGNQPQHF
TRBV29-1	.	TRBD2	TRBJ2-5	TGCAGCGTTGATGACGCAAGACTAGCGGGGTACCAAGAGACCCAGTACTTC	CSVDDARLAGYQETQYF
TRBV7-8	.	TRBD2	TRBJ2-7	TGTGCCAGCAGCTTCCGGACTAGCGGCTCCTACGAGCAGTACTTC	CASSFRTSGSYEQYF
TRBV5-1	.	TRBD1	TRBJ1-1	TGCGCCAGCAGCTTTACAGGGGTCCCCTTTAACACTGAAGCTTTCTTT	CASSFTGVPFNTEAFF